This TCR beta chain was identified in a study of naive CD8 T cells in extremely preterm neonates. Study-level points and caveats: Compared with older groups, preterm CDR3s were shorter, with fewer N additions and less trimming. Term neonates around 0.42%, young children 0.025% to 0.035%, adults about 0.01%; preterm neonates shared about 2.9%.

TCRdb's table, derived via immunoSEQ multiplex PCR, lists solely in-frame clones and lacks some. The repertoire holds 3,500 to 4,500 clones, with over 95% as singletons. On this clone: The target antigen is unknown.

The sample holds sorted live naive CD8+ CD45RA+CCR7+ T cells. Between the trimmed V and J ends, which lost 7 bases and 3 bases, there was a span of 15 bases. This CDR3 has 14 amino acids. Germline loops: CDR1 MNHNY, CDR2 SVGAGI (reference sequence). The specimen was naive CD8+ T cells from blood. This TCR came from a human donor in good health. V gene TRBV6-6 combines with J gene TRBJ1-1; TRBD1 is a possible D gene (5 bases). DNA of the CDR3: TGTGCCAGCACTCCAGGGTATTGGGACACTGAAGCTTTCTTT. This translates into CASTPGYWDTEAFF.